This entry is about one T cell receptor beta chain. Its cognate antigen has yet to be identified. No much larger clone is present one base from it, and per-base qualities are unavailable. These data come from a study of technical replicates of blood from a handful of donors (dated by TCRdb to between 2016 and 2019). Libraries were prepared through the immunoSEQ multiplex PCR assay. The table comes from immuneACCESS by way of TCRdb, which keeps in-frame sequences with V and J called. Part of the clones is missing from these tables; in studies checked, under half for an unresolved V gene and the rest for unknown reasons. For this sample the table gives tens of thousands of clones, of which 90% to 95% were detected only once. The top ten hold 4% to 5% of the sample. The germline V gene sets CDR1 to MGHDK and CDR2 to SYGVNS. The CDR3 measures 15 amino acids from cysteine to phenylalanine. The sequence is cut down to CDR3 DNA, 45 bases in frame from base 1. V loses 5 bases at its end and J loses 5 bases; junction bases beyond the gene matches: 11.

The sequenced sample consisted of PBMCs. The clonotype comes from a human donor in good health. Some clones in this sample may be carry-over from other donors' samples. This chain is built from TRBV25-1 and TRBJ2-5; a stretch of 7 junction bases matches TRBD2. The DNA sequence follows: TGTGCCAGCAGTCAACCACCGGGGAGGGCTGAGACCCAGTACTTC. Its protein product is CASSQPPGRAETQYF.